This TCR beta chain was sequenced for a study of early T cells in non-severe SARS-CoV-2 infection. Across the study: Unsorted whole-blood RNA was sequenced in bulk, leaving chains unpaired. Overall study findings and caveats: Lookups in VDJdb leaned toward anti-spike CD8 responses and missed private and CD4 specificities.

Attachment of unique molecular identifiers was made to individual cDNA molecules. TCRdb ran MiXCR on the 5' RACE reads and lists one entry per CDR3 protein. The table includes 40,000 to 60,000 distinct CDR3 sequences, approximately 12% detected once. This CDR3 comprises 12 residues. Trimming removed 6 bases from V and 9 bases from J; junction bases left unmatched: 7. Regarding this clonotype: Its specificity is unknown.

This receptor was obtained from an adult who was a healthcare worker with PCR-confirmed SARS-CoV-2 infection or an uninfected control (not recorded which). V is TRBV12-3 or TRBV12-4 and J is TRBJ1-1; 7 nucleotides align to TRBD1. Sequenced: whole blood. DNA of the CDR3: TGTGCCAGCAGCCAGGACAGGCATAAAGCTTTCTTT. Translated: CASSQDRHKAFF.